These 13 T cell receptor beta chains came from one sample sequenced in a study of blood T cell repertoires in COVID-19. The method was immunoSEQ multiplex PCR; TCRdb's version includes in-frame clones alone and lacks a portion of them. The repertoire holds roughly 250,000 clones, 80% to 90% seen once, with around 3.1% in the top ten. Source material: PBMCs or T cells enriched from blood (not recorded which). These receptors all come from a middle-aged woman who had been exposed to COVID-19.

The chain carries TRBV28 and TRBJ1-1; D ambiguous. This CDR3 spans 13 amino acids. Germline V gene lookup returns CDR1 MDHEN and CDR2 SYDVKM. The V end was cut by 6 bases, the J end by 0 bases, with 8 bases between. CDR3 sequence (DNA): TGTGCCAGCAGCCTCACATTGAACACTGAAGCTTTCTTT. Protein sequence: CASSLTLNTEAFF.

DNA for the CDR3: TGTGCCAGCAGGAGGGAAAATCAGCCCCAGCATTTT. Its translation is CASRRENQPQHF. V usage is TRBV27 and J usage is TRBJ1-5; D gene unclear. There are 12 residues in the CDR3. V lost 6 bases to trimming and J lost 4 bases, with 7 bases between them. Germline assignment: CDR1 MNHEY and CDR2 SMNVEV (reference sequence).

V and J are TRBV19 and TRBJ1-6; D possibly corresponds to TRBD1 (5 bases). Germline V gene data show CDR1 as LNHDA and CDR2 as SQIVND (reference sequence). The CDR3 sequence is 17 residues long. Trimming took 6 bases from V and 6 from J, leaving 21 bases between them. The CDR3 bases are TGTGCCAGTAGCAACCGGGCCCAAGGGGCCACTAATTCACCCCTCCACTTT. Protein product: CASSNRAQGATNSPLHF.

The CDR3 DNA is TGTGCCATCAGTGAGAGGGCAGGGGGCGTGGCGAGACTCTACGAGCAGTACTTC. This translates into CAISERAGGVARLYEQYF. The chain uses TRBV10-3 and TRBJ2-7, with 8 positions matching TRBD1. The CDR3 is 18 amino acids. Germline V gene sequence: CDR1 ENHRY, CDR2 SYGVKD. V dropped 2 bases and J dropped 3; count of bases not matched to a gene: 15.

CDR3 protein: CATRLTGGRDEKLFF. In nucleotides, the CDR3 is TGTGCCACCAGGTTGACAGGGGGAAGGGATGAAAAACTGTTTTTT. The V call is TRBV24-1, the J call TRBJ1-4; 9 nucleotides agree with TRBD1. This CDR3 has 15 amino acids. The germline gives CDR1 KGHDR, CDR2 SFDVKD. The ends lost 7 bases at V and 6 bases at J; junction bases unmatched: 8.

V and J are TRBV19 and TRBJ1-6; no definite D call. Germline V gene sequence: CDR1 LNHDA, CDR2 SQIVND (reference sequence). V lost 6 bases and J lost 9, with 15 bases in between. The CDR3 is made up of 14 amino acids. In DNA, the CDR3 is TGTGCCAGTAGGCGGACGCGGGGAGGTTCACCCCTCCACTTT. Translated, it gives CASRRTRGGSPLHF. The full variable domain, rest sourced from reference TRBV19 and TRBJ1-6, is DGGITQSPKYLFRKEGQNVTLSCEQNLNHDAMYWYRQDPGQGLRLIYYSQIVNDFQKGDIAEGYSVSREKKESFPLTVTSAQKNPTAFYLCASRRTRGGSPLHFGNGTRLTVT.

This clone appeared a few times. The J gene is TRBJ1-1, the V gene TRBV11-3, with TRBD1 identical over 8 bases. The germline CDR1 and CDR2 sequences are SGHNT and YENEEA. J gave up 4 bases and V 5 bases, and 6 bases lay outside the gene matches. This CDR3 has 14 residues. The CDR3 here is CASSTGTGITEAFF. In nucleotides, the CDR3 is TGTGCCAGCAGCACAGGGACAGGCATCACTGAAGCTTTCTTT.

Only a few counts were recorded for this clone. The gene calls are TRBV7-2 and TRBJ1-1, with 7 bases lining up with TRBD1. V lost 5 bases to trimming and J lost 2 bases; unmatched junction nucleotides: 8. Germline V gene sequence: CDR1 SGHTA, CDR2 FQGNSA. The CDR3 loop spans 15 amino acids. CDR3 residues: CASSTRTGSNTEAFF. The CDR3 DNA is TGTGCCAGCAGCACTCGGACAGGAAGTAACACTGAAGCTTTCTTT.

Notes on this clone: Germline is not matched at one junction end, which may reflect a read error. The sample has other DNA sequences that encode this CDR3 too. V gene TRBV5-1 combines with J gene TRBJ2-1; D might be TRBD2 (7 bases). Germline lookup yields CDR1 SGHRS and CDR2 YFSETQ. This CDR3 is 14 amino acids long. CDR3 sequence: CASSLGASGNEQFF. The CDR3 region has the DNA TGTGCCAGCAGCTTGGGGGCTAGCGGAAATGAGCAGTTCTTC.

The chain is built from TRBV21-1 and TRBJ2-7; the table gives TRBD2 as D, unverified against the DNA. TRBV21-1 is marked as a pseudogene. The CDR3 contains 20 residues. CDR3 region: CASSLRKGGLAGESSYEQYV. The CDR3 DNA sequence: TGTGCCAGCAGCCTACGGAAAGGAGGACTAGCGGGAGAGAGCTCCTACGAGCAGTACGTC.

The chain recombines TRBV6-9 with TRBJ1-5; the D gene is possibly TRBD1 (5 bases). Germline lookup yields CDR1 MNHGY and CDR2 SVAAGI. There are 14 residues in the CDR3. V shed 6 bases and J shed 6 bases, with 15 bases lying between them. The CDR3 protein is CASSQREGSQPQHF. The CDR3 nucleotides read TGTGCCAGCAGCCAGAGGGAGGGGTCTCAGCCCCAGCATTTT.

There are a few counts of this clone. The chain joins TRBV9 to TRBJ1-2; TRBD1 agrees at 7 bases. Germline CDR1 and CDR2: SGDLS and YYNGEE. The junction had 13 bases not matched to a gene; V was cut back by 4 bases and J by 4 bases. This CDR3 has 16 amino acids. CDR3 sequence reads: CASSPGLGTDSYGYTF. The CDR3 DNA reads TGTGCCAGCAGCCCCGGCCTAGGGACAGATTCCTATGGCTACACCTTC.

The genes are TRBV6-4 and TRBJ2-2; 7 bases align to TRBD2. V lost 2 bases to trimming and J lost 5 bases; unmatched junction nucleotides: 14. The CDR3 runs to 18 residues. Looked up from germline, CDR1 is MRHNA and CDR2 is SNTAGT. CDR3 loop: CASSDPVRAGVVTGELFF. The DNA of the CDR3 is TGTGCCAGCAGTGACCCCGTGAGGGCGGGAGTGGTAACCGGGGAGCTGTTTTTT.